This TCR beta chain was obtained from a study of cytomegalovirus exposure and HLA in healthy donors. Study-wide findings and caveats: There were 160 or so TCR beta chains listed as cytomegalovirus-associated. TCR beta V segments were, for the most part, productive about 87% or about 30% of the time in an earlier analysis.

Amplification used 60 Vbeta primers and 13 Jbeta primers. Using immunoSEQ multiplex PCR, the repertoire was profiled, and TCRdb retains in-frame clones only, with some absent. The sample comprises 150,000 to 200,000 clones, around 80% of which are singletons, and about 1.5% rests with the top ten. Germline CDR1 LNHDA, CDR2 SQIVND (reference sequence). The CDR3 sequence is 15 residues long. V lost 2 bases and J 2 bases, leaving 10 bases between the germline ends. Concerning this clone: Its antigen is not identified.

Sampled while nominally healthy, donors likely had unrecorded immune exposures. This TCR was recovered from a man aged 18-30 years in good health and CMV-seronegative. Sequencing used PBMCs. This chain links TRBV19 with TRBJ2-1, with D possibly being TRBD1 (5 bases). CDR3 sequence (DNA): TGTGCCAGTAGTATATCAGGGTCCCCCTACAATGAGCAGTTCTTC. This sequence encodes CASSISGSPYNEQFF.